This entry lists 20 T cell receptor beta chains sequenced from one sample in a study of graft-versus-host responses after intestinal transplantation. Profiled with immunoSEQ multiplex PCR; TCRdb holds only in-frame clones, not every one. The table has some 100,000 clones, 85% to 95% seen once; the top ten hold about 0.073%. Antigens for these TCRs are unknown. This sample comprised unstimulated CD8+ T cells sorted from spleen or lymph node cells, obtained before transplant. The receptors come from a human donor who was the organ donor for an intestinal transplant.

The gene calls are TRBV11-2 and TRBJ1-1, with TRBD1 as a possible D gene (5 bases). Deletions cut 4 bases from V and 8 bases from J, with 23 bases between. Germline lookup yields CDR1 SGHAT and CDR2 FQNNGV. This CDR3 is built from 16 residues. The CDR3 spells CASSSNAGVAGLEAFF. In DNA, the CDR3 is TGTGCCAGCAGCTCGAACGCCGGGGTGGCGGGGCTAGAAGCTTTCTTT.

The chain recombines TRBV11-2 with TRBJ1-5; a weak D match, TRBD1 (6 bases). V dropped 5 bases and J dropped 6 bases, with 20 bases sitting between them. CDR1 SGHAT and CDR2 FQNNGV come from the germline V gene. CDR3 length: 16 amino acids. The CDR3 loop reads CASSPDYTGIGQPQHF. The DNA for the CDR3 is TGTGCCAGCAGCCCCGATTATACAGGGATCGGTCAGCCCCAGCATTTT.

CDR3 DNA: TGTGCCAGCAGCTTGGGTCCGGGGAACGAGCAGTACTTC. This encodes CASSLGPGNEQYF. The gene calls are TRBV5-4 and TRBJ2-7; TRBD2 is a possible D gene (5 bases). V lost 0 bases and J lost 5, with 9 bases in between. This CDR3 has 13 amino acids. In germline, CDR1 is SGHNT, CDR2 YYREEE (reference sequence).

V gene TRBV12-2 combines with J gene TRBJ2-7; the table's TRBD1 call for D was not verified on the DNA. TRBV12-2 represents a pseudogene. This CDR3 region has 14 residues. The CDR3 is CASRSEPLPYEQYF. As DNA, the CDR3 is TGTGCAAGTCGCTCAGAACCCCTCCCCTACGAGCAGTACTTC.

The V call is TRBV7-3, the J call TRBJ2-1; 13 bases agree with TRBD2. This CDR3 region has 15 residues. Germline-derived CDR1 and CDR2 are SGHTA and FQGTGA. The V segment lost 5 bases and the J segment 8 bases; nucleotides outside the gene matches: 6. This CDR3 is CASSPWTSGRDEQFF. CDR3 bases: TGTGCCAGCAGCCCCTGGACTAGCGGGAGAGATGAGCAGTTCTTC.

The rearrangement joins TRBV30 to TRBJ1-5, with a weak D call TRBD1 (5 bases). Germline V gene lookup returns CDR1 GTSNPN and CDR2 SVGIG (reference sequence). With 0 bases removed from V and 7 bases from J, the gap between germline ends came to 10 bases. CDR3 length: 13 residues. DNA of the CDR3: TGTGCCTGGAGTGTAGGGGCCCGGCAGCCCCAGCATTTT. Protein: CAWSVGARQPQHF.

This clone appeared once. The chain has TRBV28 and TRBJ1-1, with 8 bases lining up with TRBD1. V dropped 10 bases and J dropped 5; count of bases not matched to a gene: 3. This CDR3 is built from 11 residues. Looked up from germline, CDR1 is MDHEN and CDR2 is SYDVKM. The CDR3 protein is CATQGVTEAFF. The CDR3 coding sequence is TGTGCCACACAGGGGGTAACTGAAGCTTTCTTT.

V and J are TRBV7-9 and TRBJ2-5; D uncertain. V was trimmed by 1 base and J by 5 bases, leaving 8 bases between them. The CDR3 is made up of 13 amino acids. CDR1 is SEHNR and CDR2 is FQNEAQ in the germline V gene (reference sequence). CDR3 region: CASSLDGEETQYF. The DNA for the CDR3 is TGTGCCAGCAGCTTAGATGGAGAGGAGACCCAGTACTTC.

This chain joins TRBV6-1 and TRBJ1-1; D unresolved. Trimming pared 7 bases from V and 8 bases from J, leaving 11 bases between. CDR3 size: 11 residues. The germline V gene has CDR1 MNHNS and CDR2 SASEGT. The CDR3 nucleotides are TGTGCCAGCAACCCGAGTGAGGAAGCTTTCTTT. Encoded protein: CASNPSEEAFF.

The chain is built from TRBV19 and TRBJ2-2; TRBD1 aligns across 10 bases. The germline gives CDR1 LNHDA, CDR2 SQIVND (reference sequence). This CDR3 spans 16 amino acids. J was trimmed by 7 bases and V by 1 base; bases with no gene match: 6. The CDR3 sequence: CASSIAGQGGNGELFF. CDR3 nucleotide sequence: TGTGCCAGTAGTATAGCCGGACAGGGGGGGAACGGGGAGCTGTTTTTT.

The J gene is TRBJ2-1, the V gene TRBV6-1, with a weak D call TRBD1 (6 bases). Germline V gene lookup returns CDR1 MNHNS and CDR2 SASEGT. The CDR3 sequence is 14 residues long. The V end was cut by 2 bases, the J end by 13 bases, with 18 bases between. The CDR3 DNA follows: TGTGCCAGCAGTGAATTCTGGACAGTTCACGGACAGTTCTTC. It translates to CASSEFWTVHGQFF.

The J gene is TRBJ2-5, the V gene TRBV4-2, with D perhaps matching TRBD2 (5 bases). This CDR3 spans 13 amino acids. The V end was cut by 6 bases, the J end by 2 bases, with 10 bases between. Per the germline V gene, CDR1 is LGHNA and CDR2 is YNFKEQ. The CDR3 DNA follows: TGTGCCAGCAGTCCCGCGGGTCAAGAGACCCAGTACTTC. It codes for CASSPAGQETQYF.

V gene TRBV9 combines with J gene TRBJ2-3; D uncertain. CDR1 and CDR2 (germline): SGDLS, YYNGEE. The CDR3 runs 14 residues. The ends were cut back, 0 bases at V and 4 bases at J, with 9 bases in the middle. In nucleotides, the CDR3 is TGTGCCAGCAGCGTAGGGCTTTCCCCAGATACGCAGTATTTT. It yields the protein CASSVGLSPDTQYF.

A note on this clone: The junction differs from germline at one of its ends, possibly a read error. The CDR3 region is CASSLSGGRGNRPQHF. Written as DNA, the CDR3 is TGTGCCAGCAGCTTATCGGGGGGAAGGGGCAATCGGCCCCAGCATTTT. The chain employs TRBV7-8 and TRBJ1-5; TRBD1 might be the D (5 bases). The germline V gene encodes CDR1 SGHVS and CDR2 FQNEAQ. This CDR3 has 16 amino acids.

This chain joins TRBV2 and TRBJ1-2; D is possibly TRBD1 (6 bases). CDR1 and CDR2 from the germline V gene are SNHLY and FYNNEI. V was trimmed by 11 bases and J by 8 bases, leaving 12 bases between them. The length of the CDR3 is 10 residues. CDR3 loop: CAGIDRGYTF. The CDR3 region has the DNA TGTGCCGGAATCGACAGGGGCTACACCTTC.

The chain combines TRBV28 with TRBJ2-5; 9 positions match TRBD1. The J call may be mistaken, given a closer DNA end match to TRBJ2-7. Per germline, CDR1 MDHEN and CDR2 SYDVKM. This CDR3 has 15 amino acids. The CDR3 nucleotides are TGTGCCAGCAGCCACGGCGGACAGGGGTTGGACGAGCAGTACTTC. Protein sequence: CASSHGGQGLDEQYF.

The gene calls are TRBV5-1 and TRBJ1-4, with D hard to call. The CDR3 is made up of 15 amino acids. Looked up from germline, CDR1 is SGHRS and CDR2 is YFSETQ. Between the trimmed V and J ends, which lost 2 bases and 7 bases, there was a span of 15 bases. CDR3 nucleotide sequence: TGCGCCAGCAGCTTTTCATGGGCTCGGGGTGAAAAACTGTTTTTT. This translates into CASSFSWARGEKLFF.

This clone was seen only once. The rearrangement joins TRBV13 to TRBJ1-2, with D hard to call. Trimming cost V 3 bases and J 5 bases, with 16 bases left between them. The CDR3 is made up of 15 amino acids. CDR1 and CDR2 from the germline V gene are PRHDT and FYEKMQ (reference sequence). In DNA form, the CDR3 reads TGTGCCAGCAGCTTCCCGCACCCGAGAAATTATGGCTACACCTTC. It specifies CASSFPHPRNYGYTF.

The J gene is TRBJ2-7, the V gene TRBV9, with 7 positions matching TRBD1. CDR3 length: 14 residues. Germline CDR1 reads SGDLS; CDR2 reads YYNGEE. The ends lost 3 bases at V and 3 bases at J; junction bases unmatched: 6. The CDR3 loop reads CASSGGTEDYEQYF. For the CDR3, the DNA is TGTGCCAGCAGCGGAGGGACAGAGGACTACGAGCAGTACTTC.

The chain is built from TRBV9 and TRBJ2-7; a possible D gene is TRBD1 (5 bases). Between the trimmed V and J ends, which lost 0 bases and 0 bases, there was a span of 13 bases. The CDR3 totals 16 residues. CDR1 is SGDLS and CDR2 is YYNGEE in the germline V gene. CDR3: CASSVGDSPSSYEQYF. The DNA of the CDR3 is TGTGCCAGCAGCGTAGGTGACAGCCCAAGCTCCTACGAGCAGTACTTC.